The 19 T cell receptor beta chains below come from one sample, sequenced in a study of cytomegalovirus exposure and HLA in healthy donors. PCR amplification relied on 60 Vbeta primers (plus 13 Jbeta primers). The assay was immunoSEQ multiplex PCR, and TCRdb's table has in-frame clones only and misses some. The sample gives fewer than 150,000 clones, over 70% of which show up once; approximately 3.4% is in the top ten. The sample was PBMCs. Receptors originate from a man aged 35 to 55 in good health and CMV-seronegative.

Only a few counts were recorded for this clone. This chain uses TRBV19 with TRBJ2-2; possible D gene TRBD2, 6 bases. CDR1 LNHDA and CDR2 SQIVND come from the germline V gene (reference sequence). This CDR3 comprises 16 residues. The V end was cut by 2 bases, the J end by 0 bases, with 10 bases between. The CDR3 DNA reads as TGTGCCAGTAGTATAACAAGCGGGTCGAACACCGGGGAGCTGTTTTTT. Its protein product is CASSITSGSNTGELFF.

The chain has TRBV11-2 and TRBJ2-1, with a weak D call TRBD2 (6 bases). V was clipped by 4 bases and J by 8 bases, with 24 bases between them. Germline CDR1 reads SGHAT; CDR2 reads FQNNGV. The CDR3 consists of 17 residues. In DNA, the CDR3 is TGTGCCAGCAGCTCGATCCCAATAGCGGACCCCCCATATGAGCAGTTCTTC. This sequence encodes CASSSIPIADPPYEQFF.

The genes are TRBV7-2 and TRBJ1-2, with a possible D match to TRBD1 (6 bases). The germline V gene has CDR1 SGHTA and CDR2 FQGNSA. Trimming took off 1 base at V and 7 bases at J, with 16 bases between the two ends. The CDR3 loop spans 15 amino acids. The CDR3 DNA reads as TGTGCCAGCAGCTTAGTGTTGGGCAGGGGTTCTGGCTACACCTTC. Translation: CASSLVLGRGSGYTF.

This chain joins TRBV6-1 and TRBJ2-5, with 7 positions matching TRBD1. The V gene end was trimmed by 10 bases and the J gene end by 2 bases; junction bases not matched to a gene: 7. The germline V gene encodes CDR1 MNHNS and CDR2 SASEGT. This CDR3 is built from 13 residues. The CDR3: CATATGQQETQYF. CDR3 sequence (DNA): TGTGCCACAGCGACAGGGCAACAAGAGACCCAGTACTTC.

The chain couples TRBV5-1 to TRBJ2-7; 8 nucleotides match TRBD1. The V segment lost 0 bases and the J segment 2 bases; nucleotides outside the gene matches: 1. CDR1 and CDR2 from the germline V gene are SGHRS and YFSETQ. The CDR3 length is 14 residues. The CDR3 region has the DNA TGCGCCAGCAGCTTGGAGACAGGGGCCTACGAGCAGTACTTC. Translation gives CASSLETGAYEQYF. Combining the CDR3 with reference TRBV5-1 and TRBJ2-7 gives the whole variable domain KAGVTQTPRYLIKTRGQQVTLSCSPISGHRSVSWYQQTPGQGLQFLFEYFSETQRNKGNFPGRFSGRQFSNSRSEMNVSTLELGDSALYLCASSLETGAYEQYFGPGTRLTVT.

The chain has TRBV5-1 and TRBJ2-1; 8 bases line up with TRBD1. This CDR3 has 16 residues. V was clipped by 0 bases and J by 4 bases; unmatched bases: 6. The germline gives CDR1 SGHRS, CDR2 YFSETQ. The CDR3 DNA is TGCGCCAGCAGCTTGGTGTCAGGGGGCGGATACAATGAGCAGTTCTTC. Translation gives CASSLVSGGGYNEQFF.

The chain joins TRBV7-9 to TRBJ1-1; D unresolved. V was pared by 6 bases and J by 1 base, with 15 bases between. This CDR3 contains 15 residues. Germline V gene sequence: CDR1 SEHNR, CDR2 FQNEAQ (reference sequence). The CDR3, as DNA: TGTGCCAGCAGTCTCGGGCCTGCGGGGAACACTGAAGCTTTCTTT. Its protein product is CASSLGPAGNTEAFF.

This chain connects TRBV9 to TRBJ2-5; perhaps TRBD1 as D (6 bases). Near its end, the DNA agrees better with TRBJ2-7, so the J call may be wrong. Germline V gene sequence: CDR1 SGDLS, CDR2 YYNGEE. The CDR3 extends over 14 amino acids. The CDR3 DNA reads TGTGCCAGCAGCGGACGGACAGATCCCTACGAGCAGTACTTC. The encoded protein is CASSGRTDPYEQYF.

This chain links TRBV18 with TRBJ2-7, with a tentative D call TRBD2 (6 bases). CDR3 length: 15 residues. The germline CDR1 and CDR2 sequences are KGHSH and LQKENI. V lost 4 bases to trimming and J lost 0 bases, with 13 bases between them. CDR3 loop: CASSRTSSSSYEQYF. The CDR3 nucleotides are TGTGCCAGCTCACGCACTAGCTCCAGCTCCTACGAGCAGTACTTC.

The chain is built from TRBV7-2 and TRBJ2-2, with TRBD2 identical over 13 bases. V was clipped by 5 bases and J by 7 bases; unmatched bases: 10. In germline, CDR1 is SGHTA, CDR2 FQGNSA. The CDR3 spans 17 residues. The CDR3 DNA is TGTGCCAGCAGCCTGAGGGGGACTAGCGGGACGGGCGGGGAGCTGTTTTTT. Its protein product is CASSLRGTSGTGGELFF.

Worth noting for this clone: Compared with germline, one end of the junction differs, possibly owing to a read error. The rearrangement joins TRBV6-1 to TRBJ2-7, with D perhaps TRBD1 (6 bases). The CDR3 extends over 10 amino acids. CDR1 and CDR2 from the germline V gene are MNHNS and SASEGT. The CDR3 DNA follows: TGTGCCAGCAGCTGGGGGCAGCTAGTCTTC. Its translation: CASSWGQLVF.

V is TRBV7-2 and J is TRBJ2-5; the match to TRBD2 covers 9 bases. This CDR3 contains 18 residues. V was pared by 1 base and J by 3 bases, with 12 bases of the junction left unmatched. The germline CDR1 and CDR2 sequences are SGHTA and FQGNSA. CDR3 nucleotide sequence: TGTGCCAGCAGCTTAGGTGGGTGGGCTAGCGGGATTGAAGAGACCCAGTACTTC. This encodes CASSLGGWASGIEETQYF.

V and J are TRBV6-1 and TRBJ1-5; 11 bases align to TRBD1. The trim removed 7 bases at V and 6 bases at J, leaving 2 bases unmatched. The CDR3 consists of 13 residues. The germline V gene has CDR1 MNHNS and CDR2 SASEGT. The chain's CDR3 is CASTGTGGQPQHF. The CDR3 DNA is TGTGCCAGCACTGGGACAGGGGGTCAGCCCCAGCATTTT.

V is TRBV7-6 and J is TRBJ2-5; weak D call: TRBD2 (6 bases). CDR3 length equals 16 residues. CDR1 is SGHVS, CDR2 FNYEAQ, per germline. V lost 3 bases and J 5 bases, leaving 19 bases between the germline ends. The CDR3 reads CASSFVDEGGAETQYF. The CDR3 DNA is TGTGCCAGCAGCTTTGTGGATGAGGGCGGGGCGGAGACCCAGTACTTC.

The chain carries TRBV7-9 and TRBJ1-1; the D gene is possibly TRBD1 (5 bases). Germline loops: CDR1 SEHNR, CDR2 FQNEAQ (reference sequence). V was cut by 5 bases and J by 6 bases, with 16 bases left in between. The CDR3 is made up of 14 amino acids. CDR3 loop: CASSTIGGLAEAFF. The CDR3 nucleotides read TGTGCCAGCAGCACAATCGGGGGACTCGCTGAAGCTTTCTTT.

This clone was detected only a few times. The CDR3: CASSPAQGRETQYF. The CDR3 coding sequence is TGTGCCAGCAGCCCTGCGCAGGGTAGAGAGACCCAGTACTTC. This chain links TRBV11-2 with TRBJ2-5; TRBD1 is a possible D gene (5 bases). The germline gives CDR1 SGHAT, CDR2 FQNNGV. The CDR3 loop spans 14 amino acids. The V end lost 5 bases, the J end lost 4 bases, and 14 bases lay between the germline ends. Looking up the rest from reference TRBV11-2 and TRBJ2-5 gives the full variable domain: EAGVAQSPRYKIIEKRQSVAFWCNPISGHATLYWYQQILGQGPKLLIQFQNNGVVDDSQLPKDRFSAERLKGVDSTLKIQPAKLEDSAVYLCASSPAQGRETQYFGPGTRLLVL.

The chain has TRBV5-6 and TRBJ2-5; TRBD2 aligns across 9 bases. V was clipped by 7 bases and J by 1 base; unmatched bases: 11. CDR1 and CDR2 (germline): SGHDT, YYEEEE. This CDR3 is 16 amino acids long. CDR3 bases: TGTGCCAGCGGGCCTTATAGCGGGAGTGTCCAAGAGACCCAGTACTTC. It encodes CASGPYSGSVQETQYF. Supplemented by reference TRBV5-6 and TRBJ2-5, the full variable domain reads DAGVTQSPTHLIKTRGQQVTLRCSPKSGHDTVSWYQQALGQGPQFIFQYYEEEERQRGNFPDRFSGHQFPNYSSELNVNALLLGDSALYLCASGPYSGSVQETQYFGPGTRLLVL.

This clone showed up just a few times. The chain joins TRBV7-2 to TRBJ2-1; D possibly corresponds to TRBD1 (6 bases). The germline CDR1 and CDR2 sequences are SGHTA and FQGNSA. Trimming took off 3 bases at V and 4 bases at J, with 10 bases between the two ends. This CDR3 contains 14 residues. CDR3 bases: TGTGCCAGCAGCTTGCAGGGGCTTTACAATGAGCAGTTCTTC. This sequence encodes CASSLQGLYNEQFF.

The chain is built from TRBV6-5 and TRBJ2-5; 10 bases agree with TRBD2. The CDR3 is made up of 14 amino acids. Germline lookup yields CDR1 MNHEY and CDR2 SVGAGI. Trimming cost V 4 bases and J 4 bases; bases outside gene matches: 3. The CDR3 reads CASSSRTSGETQYF. CDR3 nucleotide sequence: TGTGCCAGCAGTTCGAGGACTAGCGGAGAGACCCAGTACTTC.